What follows are 4 T cell receptor beta chains derived from one specimen sequenced in a study of blood T cell repertoires in COVID-19. Profiled with immunoSEQ multiplex PCR; TCRdb holds only in-frame clones, not every one. Here the sample spans over 25,000 clones, almost 90% being singletons. Sequenced sample: peripheral blood. Every receptor here comes from a human donor with active COVID-19. The donor label of this sample is uncertain.

This chain joins TRBV2 and TRBJ2-7; the D gene is possibly TRBD1 (5 bases). The V end lost 6 bases, the J end lost 5 bases, and 11 bases lay between the germline ends. The CDR3 totals 12 residues. The V gene's germline CDR1 is SNHLY and CDR2 FYNNEI. CDR3 sequence: CASRLQANEQYF. CDR3 DNA sequence: TGTGCCAGCAGGTTACAGGCAAACGAGCAGTACTTC.

The chain carries TRBV29-1 and TRBJ1-4; 8 nucleotides match TRBD1. After removal of 7 bases from V and 2 bases from J, the junction contained 6 bases not matched to a gene. From germline, CDR1 is SQVTM and CDR2 ANQGSEA. The CDR3 is made up of 14 amino acids. CDR3 in DNA: TGCAGCGCTTATAGACAGGGGACTAATGAAAAACTGTTTTTT. It is translated as CSAYRQGTNEKLFF.

The chain couples TRBV14 to TRBJ2-7; possible D gene TRBD2, 6 bases. V lost 1 base and J 3 bases, leaving 10 bases between the germline ends. The CDR3 has 14 amino acids. CDR1 is SGHDN, CDR2 FVKESK, per germline. In DNA form, the CDR3 reads TGTGCCAGCAGCCAAGGGAGGGGCCTCTACGAGCAGTACTTC. This encodes CASSQGRGLYEQYF.

V usage is TRBV5-4 and J usage is TRBJ1-2; D perhaps matches TRBD1 (5 bases). The V gene's germline CDR1 is SGHNT and CDR2 YYREEE (reference sequence). Trimming took 4 bases from V and 7 from J, leaving 14 bases between them. The CDR3 consists of 13 residues. For the CDR3, the DNA is TGTGCCAGCAGCCGTACGGGACTTCGTGGCTACACCTTC. This translates into CASSRTGLRGYTF.